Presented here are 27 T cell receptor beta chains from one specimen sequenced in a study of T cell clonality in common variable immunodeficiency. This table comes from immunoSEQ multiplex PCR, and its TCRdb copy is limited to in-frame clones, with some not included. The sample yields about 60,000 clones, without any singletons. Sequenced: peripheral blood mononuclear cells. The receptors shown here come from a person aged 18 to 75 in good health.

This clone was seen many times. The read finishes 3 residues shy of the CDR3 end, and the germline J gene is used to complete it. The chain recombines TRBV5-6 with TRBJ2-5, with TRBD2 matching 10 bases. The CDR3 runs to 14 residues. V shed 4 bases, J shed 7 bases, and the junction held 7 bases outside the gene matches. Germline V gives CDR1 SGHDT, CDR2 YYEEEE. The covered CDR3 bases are TGTGCCAGCAGCCCGACTAGCGGGCCTACGACC. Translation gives CASSPTSGPTT. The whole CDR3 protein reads CASSPTSGPTTQYF.

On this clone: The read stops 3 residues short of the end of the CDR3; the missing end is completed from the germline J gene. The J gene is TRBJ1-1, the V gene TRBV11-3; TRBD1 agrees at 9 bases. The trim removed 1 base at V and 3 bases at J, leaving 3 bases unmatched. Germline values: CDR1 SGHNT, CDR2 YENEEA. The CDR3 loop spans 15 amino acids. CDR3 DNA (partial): TGTGCCAGCAGCTTAGCCGACAGGGGGTACACTGAA. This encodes CASSLADRGYTE. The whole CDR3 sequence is CASSLADRGYTEAFF.

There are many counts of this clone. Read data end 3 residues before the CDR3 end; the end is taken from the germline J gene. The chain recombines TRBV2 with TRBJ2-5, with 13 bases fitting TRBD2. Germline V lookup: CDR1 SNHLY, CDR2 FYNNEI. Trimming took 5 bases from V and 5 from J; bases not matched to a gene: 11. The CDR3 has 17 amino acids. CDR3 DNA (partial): TGTGCCAGCAGTTCACTGCGGACTAGCGGGAGTATGGAGACC. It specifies CASSSLRTSGSMET. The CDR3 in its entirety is CASSSLRTSGSMETQYF. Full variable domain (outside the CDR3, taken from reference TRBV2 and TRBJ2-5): EPEVTQTPSHQVTQMGQEVILRCVPISNHLYFYWYRQILGQKVEFLVSFYNNEISEKSEIFDDQFSVERPDGSNFTLKIRSTKLEDSAMYFCASSSLRTSGSMETQYFGPGTRLLVL.

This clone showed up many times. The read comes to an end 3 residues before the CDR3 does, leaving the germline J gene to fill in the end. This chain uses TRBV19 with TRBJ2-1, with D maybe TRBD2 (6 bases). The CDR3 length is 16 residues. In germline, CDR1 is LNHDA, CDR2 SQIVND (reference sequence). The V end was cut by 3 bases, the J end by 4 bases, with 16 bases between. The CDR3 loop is CASSIPPSARYNEQFF. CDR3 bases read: TGTGCCAGTAGTATTCCTCCTAGCGCGAGGTACAATGAG.

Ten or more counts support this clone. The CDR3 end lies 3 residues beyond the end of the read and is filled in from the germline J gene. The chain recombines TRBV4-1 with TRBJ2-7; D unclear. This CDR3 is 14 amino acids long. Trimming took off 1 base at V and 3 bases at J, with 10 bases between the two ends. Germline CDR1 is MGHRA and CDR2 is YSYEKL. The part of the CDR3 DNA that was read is TGCGCCAGCAGCCAAGCTCTCACAGACTACGAG. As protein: CASSQALTDYE. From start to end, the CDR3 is CASSQALTDYEQYF.

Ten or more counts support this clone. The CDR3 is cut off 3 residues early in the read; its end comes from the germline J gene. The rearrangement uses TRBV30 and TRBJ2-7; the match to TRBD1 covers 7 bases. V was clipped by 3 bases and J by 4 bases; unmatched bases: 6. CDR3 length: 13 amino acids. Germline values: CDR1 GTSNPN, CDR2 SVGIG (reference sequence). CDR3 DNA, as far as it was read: TGTGCCTGGAGCGGGACAGACCCTTACGAG. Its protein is CAWSGTDPYE. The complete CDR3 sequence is CAWSGTDPYEQYF.

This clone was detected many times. CDR3 amino acids: CAWSTETDTQYF. The part of the CDR3 DNA that was read is TGTGCCTGGAGTACAGAGACAGATACG. V gene TRBV30 combines with J gene TRBJ2-3; D gene ambiguous. The observed sequence ends 3 residues before the CDR3 terminus, with the missing tail filled in from the germline J gene. Germline V gene data show CDR1 as GTSNPN and CDR2 as SVGIG (reference sequence). The CDR3 consists of 12 residues. Trimming removed 2 bases from V and 3 bases from J, with 6 bases in between.

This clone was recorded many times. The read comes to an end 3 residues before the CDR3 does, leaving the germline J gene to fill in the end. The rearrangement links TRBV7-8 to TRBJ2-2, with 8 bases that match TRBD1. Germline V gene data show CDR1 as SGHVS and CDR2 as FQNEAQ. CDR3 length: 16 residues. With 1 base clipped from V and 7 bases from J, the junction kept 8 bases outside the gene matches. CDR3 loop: CASSLVRQGFGGELFF. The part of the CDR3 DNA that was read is TGTGCCAGCAGCTTAGTGAGACAGGGGTTCGGCGGGGAG.

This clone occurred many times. CDR3 sequence: CAISEGKGLGGNEQFF. The DNA read from the CDR3 is TGTGCCATCAGTGAAGGGAAGGGACTAGGTGGCAATGAG. The rearrangement uses TRBV10-3 and TRBJ2-1, with TRBD2 matching 8 bases. The observed sequence ends 3 residues before the CDR3 terminus, with the missing tail filled in from the germline J gene. The germline V gene has CDR1 ENHRY and CDR2 SYGVKD. The junction had 10 bases not matched to a gene; V was cut back by 3 bases and J by 6 bases. The CDR3 sequence is 16 residues long.

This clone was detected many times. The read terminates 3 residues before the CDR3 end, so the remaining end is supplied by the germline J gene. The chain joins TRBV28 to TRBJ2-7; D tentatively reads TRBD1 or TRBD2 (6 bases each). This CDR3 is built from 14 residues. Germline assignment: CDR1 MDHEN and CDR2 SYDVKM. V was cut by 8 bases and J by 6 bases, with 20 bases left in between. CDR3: CASGPIRGGREQYF. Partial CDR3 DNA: TGTGCCAGCGGACCAATCAGGGGAGGACGCGAG.

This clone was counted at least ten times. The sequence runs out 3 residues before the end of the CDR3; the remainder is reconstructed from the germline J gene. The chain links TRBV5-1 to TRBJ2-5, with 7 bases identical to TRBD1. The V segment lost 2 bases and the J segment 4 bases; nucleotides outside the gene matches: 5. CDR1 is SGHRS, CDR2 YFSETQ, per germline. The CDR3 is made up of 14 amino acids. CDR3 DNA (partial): TGCGCCAGCAGCTTTGGGGCAGGGGGAGAGACC. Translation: CASSFGAGGET. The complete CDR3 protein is CASSFGAGGETQYF.

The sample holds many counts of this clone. The CDR3 bases that were read are TGTGCCAGTAGTATAGATCGTCCCGGGGAG. Translating gives CASSIDRPGE. The entire CDR3 is CASSIDRPGELFF. V gene TRBV19 combines with J gene TRBJ2-2; D not certain. The read is 3 residues too short to cover the CDR3 end, so that end is filled in from the germline J gene. This CDR3 has 13 amino acids. Per the germline V gene, CDR1 is LNHDA and CDR2 is SQIVND (reference sequence). V gave up 0 bases and J gave up 6 bases, with 5 bases separating them.

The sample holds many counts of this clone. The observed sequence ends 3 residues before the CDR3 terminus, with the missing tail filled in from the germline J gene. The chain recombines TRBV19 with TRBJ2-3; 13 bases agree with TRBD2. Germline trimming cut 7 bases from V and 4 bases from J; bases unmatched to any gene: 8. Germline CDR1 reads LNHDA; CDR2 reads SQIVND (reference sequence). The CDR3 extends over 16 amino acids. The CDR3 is CASTAGLAGVADTQYF. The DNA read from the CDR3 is TGTGCCAGTACCGCTGGACTAGCGGGAGTGGCAGATACG. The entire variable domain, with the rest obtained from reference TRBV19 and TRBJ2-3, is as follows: DGGITQSPKYLFRKEGQNVTLSCEQNLNHDAMYWYRQDPGQGLRLIYYSQIVNDFQKGDIAEGYSVSREKKESFPLTVTSAQKNPTAFYLCASTAGLAGVADTQYFGPGTRLTVL.

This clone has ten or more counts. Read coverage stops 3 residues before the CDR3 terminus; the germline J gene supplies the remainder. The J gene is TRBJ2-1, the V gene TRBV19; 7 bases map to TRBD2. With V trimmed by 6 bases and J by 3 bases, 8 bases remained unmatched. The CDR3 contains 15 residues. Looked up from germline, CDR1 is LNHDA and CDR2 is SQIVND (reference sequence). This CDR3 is CASSRSRDYYNEQFF. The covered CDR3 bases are TGTGCCAGTAGCAGATCCCGGGACTACTACAATGAG.

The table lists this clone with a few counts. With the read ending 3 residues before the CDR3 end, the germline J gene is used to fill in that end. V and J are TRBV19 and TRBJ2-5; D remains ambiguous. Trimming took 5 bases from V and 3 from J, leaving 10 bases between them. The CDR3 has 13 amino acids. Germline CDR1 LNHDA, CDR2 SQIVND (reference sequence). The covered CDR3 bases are TGTGCCAGTAGTTCCCGTCCAGAAGAGACC. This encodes CASSSRPEET. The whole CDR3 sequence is CASSSRPEETQYF.

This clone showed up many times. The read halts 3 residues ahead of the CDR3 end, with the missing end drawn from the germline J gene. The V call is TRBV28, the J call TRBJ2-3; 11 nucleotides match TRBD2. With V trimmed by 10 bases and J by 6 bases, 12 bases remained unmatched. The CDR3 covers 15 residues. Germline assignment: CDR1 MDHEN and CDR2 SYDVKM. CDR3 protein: CATSLSGRAWDTQYF. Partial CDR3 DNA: TGTGCCACCTCCCTTAGCGGGAGGGCCTGGGATACG.

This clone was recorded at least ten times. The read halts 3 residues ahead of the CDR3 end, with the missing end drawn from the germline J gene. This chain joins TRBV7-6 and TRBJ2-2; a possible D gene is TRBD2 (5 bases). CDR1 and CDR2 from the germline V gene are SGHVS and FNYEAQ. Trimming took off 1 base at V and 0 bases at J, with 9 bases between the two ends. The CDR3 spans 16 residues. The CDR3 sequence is CASSLGGHTNTGELFF. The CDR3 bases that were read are TGTGCCAGCAGCTTAGGAGGGCACACGAACACCGGGGAG. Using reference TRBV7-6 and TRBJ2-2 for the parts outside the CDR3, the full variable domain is GAGVSQSPRYKVTKRGQDVALRCDPISGHVSLYWYRQALGQGPEFLTYFNYEAQQDKSGLPNDRFSAERPEGSISTLTIQRTEQRDSAMYRCASSLGGHTNTGELFFGEGSRLTVL.

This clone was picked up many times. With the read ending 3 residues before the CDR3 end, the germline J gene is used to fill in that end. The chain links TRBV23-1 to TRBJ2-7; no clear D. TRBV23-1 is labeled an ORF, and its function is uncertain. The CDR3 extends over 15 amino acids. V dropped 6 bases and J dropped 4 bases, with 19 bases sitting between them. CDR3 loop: CASRSVPKPPYEQYF. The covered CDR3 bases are TGCGCCAGCAGATCGGTTCCCAAACCCCCTTACGAG.

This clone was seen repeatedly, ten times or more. CDR3 DNA (partial): TGTGCCAGCAGCAGAACAGGGAGAGGCGAAAAA. Its protein product is CASSRTGRGEK. The entire CDR3 sequence reads CASSRTGRGEKLFF. V gene TRBV7-9 combines with J gene TRBJ1-4; possibly TRBD1 for D (6 bases). The CDR3 goes on 3 residues after the read ends, and that part is filled in from the germline J gene. There are 14 residues in the CDR3. Germline CDR1 is SEHNR and CDR2 is FQNEAQ (reference sequence). The V end was cut by 5 bases, the J end by 8 bases, with 15 bases between.

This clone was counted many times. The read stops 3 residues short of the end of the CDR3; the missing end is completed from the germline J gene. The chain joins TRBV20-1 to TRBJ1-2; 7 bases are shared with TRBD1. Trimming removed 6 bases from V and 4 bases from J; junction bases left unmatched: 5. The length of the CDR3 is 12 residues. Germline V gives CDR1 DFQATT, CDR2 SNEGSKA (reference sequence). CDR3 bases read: TGCAGTGCAAGACAGGGCTTCTATGGC. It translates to CSARQGFYG. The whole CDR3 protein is CSARQGFYGYTF.

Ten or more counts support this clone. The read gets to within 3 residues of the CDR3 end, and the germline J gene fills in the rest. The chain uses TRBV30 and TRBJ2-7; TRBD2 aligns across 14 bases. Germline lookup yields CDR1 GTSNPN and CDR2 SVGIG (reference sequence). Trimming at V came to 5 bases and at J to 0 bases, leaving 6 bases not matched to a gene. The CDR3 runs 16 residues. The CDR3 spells CAWQPGLAGVSYEQYF. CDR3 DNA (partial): TGTGCCTGGCAGCCGGGACTAGCGGGAGTCTCCTACGAG.

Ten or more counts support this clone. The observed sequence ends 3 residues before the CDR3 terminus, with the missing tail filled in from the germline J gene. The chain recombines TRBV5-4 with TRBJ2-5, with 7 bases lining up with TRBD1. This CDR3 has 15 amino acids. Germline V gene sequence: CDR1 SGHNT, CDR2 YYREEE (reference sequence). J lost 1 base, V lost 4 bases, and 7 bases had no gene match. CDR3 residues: CASSPGQRTQETQYF. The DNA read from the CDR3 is TGTGCCAGCAGCCCGGGACAGCGTACCCAAGAGACC.

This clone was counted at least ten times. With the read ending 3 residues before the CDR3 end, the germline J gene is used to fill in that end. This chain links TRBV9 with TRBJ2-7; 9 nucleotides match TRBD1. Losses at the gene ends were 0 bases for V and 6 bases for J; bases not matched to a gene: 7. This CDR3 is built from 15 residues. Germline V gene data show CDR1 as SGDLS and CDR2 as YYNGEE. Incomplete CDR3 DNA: TGTGCCAGCAGCGTAGGAGGACAGGGGCAGGGCGAG. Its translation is CASSVGGQGQGE. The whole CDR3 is CASSVGGQGQGEQYF.

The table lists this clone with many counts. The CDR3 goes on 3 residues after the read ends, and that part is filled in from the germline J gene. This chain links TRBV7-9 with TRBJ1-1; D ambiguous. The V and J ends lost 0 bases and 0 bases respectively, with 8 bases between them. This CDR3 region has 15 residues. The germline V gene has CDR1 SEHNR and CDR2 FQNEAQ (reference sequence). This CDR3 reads CASSLAGPMNTEAFF. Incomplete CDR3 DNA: TGTGCCAGCAGCTTAGCGGGCCCTATGAACACTGAA.

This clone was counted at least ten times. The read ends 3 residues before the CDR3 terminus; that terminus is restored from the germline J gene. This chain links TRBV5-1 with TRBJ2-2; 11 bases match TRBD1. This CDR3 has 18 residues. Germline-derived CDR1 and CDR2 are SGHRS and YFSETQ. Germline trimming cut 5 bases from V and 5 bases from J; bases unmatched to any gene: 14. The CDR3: CASRDETGQGGMTGELFF. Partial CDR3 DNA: TGCGCCAGCAGGGACGAAACGGGACAGGGGGGTATGACCGGGGAG.

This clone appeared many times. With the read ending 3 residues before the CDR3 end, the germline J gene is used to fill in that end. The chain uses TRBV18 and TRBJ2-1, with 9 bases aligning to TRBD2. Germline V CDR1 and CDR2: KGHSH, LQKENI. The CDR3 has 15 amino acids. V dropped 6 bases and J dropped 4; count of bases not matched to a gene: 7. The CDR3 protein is CASSLTSGEYNEQFF. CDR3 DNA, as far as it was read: TGTGCCAGCTCCCTGACTAGCGGAGAATACAATGAG.

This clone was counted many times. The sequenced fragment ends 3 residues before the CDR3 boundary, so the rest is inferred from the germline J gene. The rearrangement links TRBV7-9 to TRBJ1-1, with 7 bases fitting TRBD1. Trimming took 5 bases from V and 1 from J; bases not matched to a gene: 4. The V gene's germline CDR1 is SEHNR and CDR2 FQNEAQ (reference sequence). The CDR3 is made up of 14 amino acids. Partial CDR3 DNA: TGTGCCAGCAGCCACGGGACAGAGAACACTGAA. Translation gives CASSHGTENTE. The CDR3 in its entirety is CASSHGTENTEAFF.